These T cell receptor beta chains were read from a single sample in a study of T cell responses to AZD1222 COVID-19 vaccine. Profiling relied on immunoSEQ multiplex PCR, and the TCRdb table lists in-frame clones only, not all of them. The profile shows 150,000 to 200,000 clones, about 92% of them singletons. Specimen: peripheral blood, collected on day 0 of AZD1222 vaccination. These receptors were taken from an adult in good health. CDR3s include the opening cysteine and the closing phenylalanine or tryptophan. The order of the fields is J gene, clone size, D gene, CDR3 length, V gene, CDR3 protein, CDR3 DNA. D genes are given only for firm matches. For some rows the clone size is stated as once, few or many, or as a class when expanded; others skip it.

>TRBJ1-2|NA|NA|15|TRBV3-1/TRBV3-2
CASSSTGKANYGYTF
TGTGCCAGCAGCTCTACGGGCAAAGCTAACTATGGCTACACCTTC
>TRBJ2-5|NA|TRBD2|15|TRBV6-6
CASSYERGRQETQYF
TGTGCCAGCAGTTACGAGCGGGGAAGACAAGAGACCCAGTACTTC
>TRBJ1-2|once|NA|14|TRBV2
CASSEVPGLGGYTF
TGTGCCAGCAGTGAAGTTCCGGGTTTAGGTGGCTACACCTTC
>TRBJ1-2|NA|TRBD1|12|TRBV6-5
CASRTGAYGYTF
TGTGCCAGCAGAACAGGGGCTTATGGCTACACCTTC
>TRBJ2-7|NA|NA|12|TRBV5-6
CASSLAFREQYF
TGTGCCAGCAGCTTGGCTTTTCGCGAGCAGTACTTC
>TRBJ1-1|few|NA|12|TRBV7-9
CASSQSRDEAFF
TGTGCCAGCAGCCAATCCAGGGATGAAGCTTTCTTT
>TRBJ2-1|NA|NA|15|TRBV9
CASSVGLGSYNEQFF
TGTGCCAGCAGCGTAGGCCTGGGCTCCTACAATGAGCAGTTCTTC
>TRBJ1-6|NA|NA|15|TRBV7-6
CASSAMTGTNSPLHF
TGTGCCAGCAGCGCAATGACAGGCACGAACTCACCCCTCCACTTT
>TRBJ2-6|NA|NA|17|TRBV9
CASSGHGHRAGANVLTF
TGTGCCAGCAGCGGTCACGGGCACAGAGCTGGGGCCAACGTCCTGACTTTC
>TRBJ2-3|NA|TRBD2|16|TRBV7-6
CASSLAPSGNTDTQYF
TGTGCCAGCAGCTTAGCGCCTAGCGGAAACACAGATACGCAGTATTTT
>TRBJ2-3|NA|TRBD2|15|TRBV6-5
CASSYISGGADTQYF
TGTGCCAGCAGTTACATTAGCGGGGGAGCAGATACGCAGTATTTT
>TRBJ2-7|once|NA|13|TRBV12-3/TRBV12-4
CASSFISRYEQYF
TGTGCCAGCAGTTTTATTAGCCGTTACGAGCAGTACTTC
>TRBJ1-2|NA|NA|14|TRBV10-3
CAISSGAVNYGYTF
TGTGCCATCAGTAGTGGCGCCGTTAACTATGGCTACACCTTC
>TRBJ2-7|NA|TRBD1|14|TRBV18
CASSQGQVLFNPYF
TGTGCCAGCTCACAGGGACAGGTCCTCTTCAACCCGTACTTC
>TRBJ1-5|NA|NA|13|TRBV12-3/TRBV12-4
CASSLRINQPQHF
TGTGCCAGCAGTTTAAGGATCAATCAGCCCCAGCATTTT
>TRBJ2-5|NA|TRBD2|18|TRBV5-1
CASSRHTSGGGLRETQYF
TGCGCCAGCAGCCGGCACACTAGCGGGGGAGGTCTCAGGGAGACCCAGTACTTC
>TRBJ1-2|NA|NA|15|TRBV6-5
CASRISWEPANGYTF
TGTGCCAGCAGAATTAGTTGGGAACCCGCTAACGGCTACACCTTC
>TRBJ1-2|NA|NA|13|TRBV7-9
CASSSDGNYGYTF
TGTGCCAGCAGCTCGGACGGGAACTATGGCTACACCTTC
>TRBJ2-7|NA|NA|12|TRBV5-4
CASSLADDEQYF
TGTGCCAGCAGCTTGGCGGATGACGAGCAGTACTTC
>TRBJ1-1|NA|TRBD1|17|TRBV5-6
CASSLRDRVGWGTEAFF
TGTGCCAGCAGCCTTCGGGACAGGGTAGGTTGGGGCACTGAAGCTTTCTTT
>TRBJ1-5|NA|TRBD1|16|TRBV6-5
CASSYKRQGAIQPQHF
TGTGCCAGCAGTTACAAAAGACAGGGGGCTATTCAGCCCCAGCATTTT
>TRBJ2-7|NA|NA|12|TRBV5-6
CASSFRPGAQYF
TGTGCCAGCAGCTTCCGGCCGGGGGCGCAGTACTTC
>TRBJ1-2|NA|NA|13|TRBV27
CASSLDGEYGYTF
TGTGCCAGCAGTTTAGACGGAGAATATGGCTACACCTTC
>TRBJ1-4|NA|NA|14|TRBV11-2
CATKSADANEKLFF
TGTGCCACGAAGTCGGCAGATGCTAATGAAAAACTGTTTTTT
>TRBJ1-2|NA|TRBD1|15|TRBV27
CASSAGTGTGDGYTF
TGTGCCAGCAGCGCCGGAACCGGGACAGGGGATGGCTACACCTTC
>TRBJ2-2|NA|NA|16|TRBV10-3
CAIKAAVGGNTGELFF
TGTGCCATCAAGGCGGCGGTAGGCGGGAACACCGGGGAGCTGTTTTTT
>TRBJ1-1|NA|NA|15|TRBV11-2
CASSLWGASNTEAFF
TGTGCCAGCAGCTTATGGGGGGCATCGAACACTGAAGCTTTCTTT
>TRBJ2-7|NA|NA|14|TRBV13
CASSRSQGPYEQYF
TGTGCCAGCAGCCGATCTCAGGGGCCGTACGAGCAGTACTTC
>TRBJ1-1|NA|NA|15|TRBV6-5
CASSYAGHMNTEAFF
TGTGCCAGCAGCTACGCCGGACACATGAACACTGAAGCTTTCTTT
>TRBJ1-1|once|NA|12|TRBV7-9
CASSPLNTEAFF
TGTGCCAGCAGTCCACTGAACACTGAAGCTTTCTTT
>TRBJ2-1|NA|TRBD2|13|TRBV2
CAIGTSAGNEQFF
TGTGCCATCGGGACTAGCGCCGGCAATGAGCAGTTCTTC